This TCR beta chain was profiled in a study of T cell changes during pregnancy in multiple sclerosis. The CDR3 contains 13 residues. Germline loops: CDR1 SGHVS, CDR2 FQNEAQ. The V end lost 1 base, the J end lost 11 bases, and 14 bases lay between the germline ends. Assay: immunoSEQ multiplex PCR; the TCRdb copy retains only in-frame clones and omits some. This sample has tens of thousands of clones; under 95% occur once, and the top ten carry 0.4% to 0.6%. The clonotype originates from a female donor with multiple sclerosis, enrolled in a pregnancy study. The chain uses TRBV7-8 and TRBJ2-5, with a weak D call TRBD2 (6 bases). This material consisted of CD4+ T cells from peripheral blood mononuclear cells, taken after pregnancy. Written as DNA, the CDR3 is TGTGCCAGCAGCTTAGGTCCCACTCGGGGGCAGTACTTC. Translation gives CASSLGPTRGQYF.